This T cell receptor (beta chain) was sequenced in a study of cytomegalovirus exposure and HLA in healthy donors. The PCR employed 60 Vbeta primers together with 13 Jbeta primers. Here immunoSEQ multiplex PCR was the method, and the copy in TCRdb shows in-frame clones only, minus some. The top ten hold 1.1% to 1.5% of the sample, which has some 160,000 clones, approximately 82% seen once. Comment on this clone: Other nucleotide sequences from this sample produce the same CDR3.

The CDR3 runs to 13 residues. V was cut by 0 bases and J by 4 bases, with 6 bases left in between. CDR1 LGHNA and CDR2 YNFKEQ come from the germline V gene. The genes are TRBV4-2 and TRBJ1-2, with D unclear. The specimen sequenced was PBMCs. This TCR was sampled from a male donor in good health and CMV-seronegative. This CDR3 reads CASSQDGSYGYTF. CDR3 DNA: TGTGCCAGCAGCCAAGATGGCAGCTATGGCTACACCTTC.